The 14 T cell receptor beta chains listed next were all sequenced from one sample in a study of technical replicates of blood from a handful of donors. Produced via immunoSEQ multiplex PCR; TCRdb's table is partial and in-frame only. The sample carries 50,000 or so clones, around 90% recorded once. Sequenced sample: PBMCs. The origin of the receptors is a human donor in good health. Some clones in this sample may be carry-over from other donors' samples.

CDR3 sequence reads: CASSATRTSGSNEQFF. The CDR3, as DNA: TGCGCCAGCAGCGCCACCCGGACTAGCGGGAGCAATGAGCAGTTCTTC. The chain links TRBV5-1 to TRBJ2-1, with 13 bases identical to TRBD2. V was pared by 4 bases and J by 6 bases, with 7 bases of the junction left unmatched. The germline V gene has CDR1 SGHRS and CDR2 YFSETQ. The length of the CDR3 is 16 residues. The entire variable domain, with the rest obtained from reference TRBV5-1 and TRBJ2-1, is as follows: KAGVTQTPRYLIKTRGQQVTLSCSPISGHRSVSWYQQTPGQGLQFLFEYFSETQRNKGNFPGRFSGRQFSNSRSEMNVSTLELGDSALYLCASSATRTSGSNEQFFGPGTRLTVL.

This clone was detected once. The V gene is TRBV7-9, the J gene TRBJ2-7; TRBD1 matches 8 bases. In germline, CDR1 is SEHNR, CDR2 FQNEAQ (reference sequence). There are 15 residues in the CDR3. The ends lost 5 bases at V and 7 bases at J; junction bases unmatched: 13. This CDR3 reads CASSPRGRGLEEQYF. Here the CDR3 DNA reads TGTGCCAGCAGCCCCCGGGGCAGGGGGCTCGAAGAGCAGTACTTC.

The chain joins TRBV5-1 to TRBJ1-1; 7 bases are shared with TRBD1. This CDR3 region has 15 residues. Germline CDR1 reads SGHRS; CDR2 reads YFSETQ. The trim removed 2 bases at V and 3 bases at J, leaving 7 bases unmatched. Here the CDR3 DNA reads TGCGCCAGCAGCTTCGCCGGGACAGAGGACACTGAAGCTTTCTTT. This gives the protein CASSFAGTEDTEAFF. The variable domain in full, completed from reference TRBV5-1 and TRBJ1-1, reads KAGVTQTPRYLIKTRGQQVTLSCSPISGHRSVSWYQQTPGQGLQFLFEYFSETQRNKGNFPGRFSGRQFSNSRSEMNVSTLELGDSALYLCASSFAGTEDTEAFFGQGTRLTVV.

The CDR3 DNA reads as TGTGCCAGCAAAGGGGCGGGAGAGGGCTACGAGCAGTACTTC. Translating it yields CASKGAGEGYEQYF. V usage is TRBV2 and J usage is TRBJ2-7, with 7 bases identical to TRBD2. Trimming at V came to 7 bases and at J to 3 bases, leaving 9 bases not matched to a gene. The germline V gene has CDR1 SNHLY and CDR2 FYNNEI. The CDR3 spans 14 residues.

The chain employs TRBV7-9 and TRBJ1-2, with 7 bases identical to TRBD1. The CDR3 spans 14 residues. The germline V gene encodes CDR1 SEHNR and CDR2 FQNEAQ (reference sequence). The V gene end was trimmed by 3 bases and the J gene end by 8 bases; junction bases not matched to a gene: 9. This chain's CDR3 is CASSFGDREGGYTF. The CDR3 DNA reads TGTGCCAGCAGCTTTGGTGACAGGGAAGGGGGCTACACCTTC.

This sequence joins TRBV19 and TRBJ1-2, with D possibly being TRBD1 (5 bases). Between the trimmed V and J ends, which lost 8 bases and 7 bases, there was a span of 17 bases. CDR3 length: 13 amino acids. Germline CDR1 is LNHDA and CDR2 is SQIVND (reference sequence). CDR3 residues: CASWGPTIGGYTF. The CDR3 coding sequence is TGTGCCAGTTGGGGCCCTACAATAGGTGGCTACACCTTC. Together with reference TRBV19 and TRBJ1-2, the CDR3 gives the full variable domain: DGGITQSPKYLFRKEGQNVTLSCEQNLNHDAMYWYRQDPGQGLRLIYYSQIVNDFQKGDIAEGYSVSREKKESFPLTVTSAQKNPTAFYLCASWGPTIGGYTFGSGTRLTVV.

The CDR3 DNA reads as TGTGCCAGCAGCTTAGAGTTCGGGGCGGGGGGCCGAGGCGAGCAGTACTTC. It encodes CASSLEFGAGGRGEQYF. The genes are TRBV7-2 and TRBJ2-7; 8 nucleotides match TRBD2. V gave up 1 base and J gave up 6 bases; unmatched junction bases: 14. From germline, CDR1 is SGHTA and CDR2 FQGNSA. There are 17 residues in the CDR3.

This rearrangement joins TRBV5-1 to TRBJ2-5, with 9 bases identical to TRBD2. The length of the CDR3 is 14 residues. V dropped 0 bases and J dropped 3; count of bases not matched to a gene: 0. CDR1 and CDR2 from the germline V gene are SGHRS and YFSETQ. The CDR3 reads CASSLASGKETQYF. For the CDR3, the DNA is TGCGCCAGCAGCTTGGCTAGCGGGAAAGAGACCCAGTACTTC.

The rearrangement joins TRBV6-5 to TRBJ1-3, with D hard to call. Trimming removed 8 bases from V and 0 bases from J, with 14 bases in between. Germline loops: CDR1 MNHEY, CDR2 SVGAGI. This CDR3 is 15 amino acids long. In DNA, the CDR3 is TGTGCCAGCTCCTTTGGGGAGAGCTCTGGAAACACCATATATTTT. It yields the protein CASSFGESSGNTIYF.

The chain links TRBV19 to TRBJ2-1; D is undetermined. The CDR3 totals 15 residues. The germline gives CDR1 LNHDA, CDR2 SQIVND (reference sequence). With 1 base removed from V and 2 bases from J, the gap between germline ends came to 9 bases. CDR3 coding DNA: TGTGCCAGTAGTATAGTCGGTTCCGCCTACAATGAGCAGTTCTTC. It specifies CASSIVGSAYNEQFF. The whole variable domain, filled in from reference TRBV19 and TRBJ2-1, reads DGGITQSPKYLFRKEGQNVTLSCEQNLNHDAMYWYRQDPGQGLRLIYYSQIVNDFQKGDIAEGYSVSREKKESFPLTVTSAQKNPTAFYLCASSIVGSAYNEQFFGPGTRLTVL.

The chain has TRBV21-1 and TRBJ2-1; the table's D gene call, TRBD1, was not cross checked with the DNA. TRBV21-1 is a pseudogene segment. CDR3 length: 17 amino acids. The CDR3 reads CASSKAPRVRPYNEQFF. In nucleotides, the CDR3 is TGTGCCAGCAGCAAAGCCCCCAGGGTTCGGCCCTACAATGAGCAGTTCTTC.

The chain employs TRBV6-6 and TRBJ1-4; D gene ambiguous. This CDR3 contains 13 residues. The V gene's germline CDR1 is MNHNY and CDR2 SVGAGI (reference sequence). V lost 4 bases and J 5 bases, leaving 8 bases between the germline ends. In DNA, the CDR3 is TGTGCCAGCAGTTCTAGAGGGAATGAAAAACTGTTTTTT. Its translation: CASSSRGNEKLFF.

The J gene is TRBJ2-7, the V gene TRBV29-1, with 14 nucleotides matching TRBD2. CDR1 and CDR2 (germline): SQVTM, ANQGSEA. Losses at the gene ends were 6 bases for V and 2 bases for J; bases not matched to a gene: 3. The CDR3 covers 14 residues. The CDR3 sequence: CSVRLAGGPYEQYF. The CDR3 coding sequence is TGCAGCGTAAGACTAGCGGGGGGGCCCTACGAGCAGTACTTC.

The rearrangement uses TRBV7-6 and TRBJ2-7, with 14 bases that match TRBD2. This CDR3 is 14 amino acids long. J gave up 8 bases and V 6 bases, and 6 bases lay outside the gene matches. CDR1 and CDR2 from the germline V gene are SGHVS and FNYEAQ. CDR3 in DNA: TGTGCCAGCAGTCAGGGACTAGCGGGAGATCAGCAGTACTTC. Translated, it gives CASSQGLAGDQQYF.